Shown below are 18 T cell receptor beta chains from a single sample sequenced in a study of blood T cells in healthy people across ages (dated by TCRdb to about 2015). The library was made by 5' RACE. The instrument given in TCRdb is Illumina HiSeq 2500. A second PCR of 7 to 11 cycles was run with a J-beta primer mix and a sample-barcoded 5' primer. Through fastp at Q25 and MiXCR, TCRdb rebuilt clones from the public reads, retaining in-frame beta chains. Every entry covers one CDR3 protein and lists the most common genes and DNA from its rows. The sample table shows about 800,000 distinct CDR3 sequences, and 20% to 25% are seen once. Under 4% of the sample belongs to the ten largest clones. A further study also used this sample, focusing on T cells of mothers and their children.

What was sequenced was blood. These receptors all come from a boy between 10 and 17 years old in good health.

V usage is TRBV7-2 and J usage is TRBJ2-5; 8 bases agree with TRBD2. The CDR3 contains 16 residues. The V segment lost 0 bases and the J segment 5 bases; nucleotides outside the gene matches: 8. Germline V lookup: CDR1 SGHTA, CDR2 FQGNSA. CDR3 DNA: TGTGCCAGCAGCTTAGCACTCGGAGCGGGAGACGAGACCCAGTACTTC. This encodes CASSLALGAGDETQYF.

This clonotype was observed a few times. The chain carries TRBV12-3 or TRBV12-4 and TRBJ2-4; D perhaps matches TRBD2 (6 bases). CDR3 length: 13 amino acids. Trimming pared 6 bases from V and 6 bases from J, leaving 12 bases between. CDR3 protein: CASRARGRNIQYF. The DNA of the CDR3 is TGTGCCAGCAGAGCCCGGGGGAGAAACATTCAGTACTTC.

This clonotype was seen a handful of times. The chain carries TRBV10-3 and TRBJ1-2; TRBD1 agrees at 9 bases. The CDR3 extends over 18 amino acids. Germline CDR1 and CDR2: ENHRY and SYGVKD. Trimming cost V 3 bases and J 0 bases; bases outside gene matches: 11. CDR3 bases: TGTGCCATCAGTGATGGCATGGGACAGGGATCGACTAACTATGGCTACACCTTC. This codes for CAISDGMGQGSTNYGYTF.

The gene calls are TRBV3-1 and TRBJ2-3, with TRBD2 identical over 12 bases. With V trimmed by 2 bases and J by 5 bases, 8 bases remained unmatched. CDR1 is LGHDT, CDR2 YNNKEL, per germline (reference sequence). This CDR3 spans 17 amino acids. The DNA of the CDR3 is TGTGCCAGCAGCCAATCTAGCGGGAGGGCCGGTCAAGATACGCAGTATTTT. This codes for CASSQSSGRAGQDTQYF.

In its sample, this clonotype was seen a few times. The rearrangement uses TRBV20-1 and TRBJ1-4, with D possibly TRBD1 on 5 matching bases. Germline V lookup: CDR1 DFQATT, CDR2 SNEGSKA (reference sequence). This CDR3 spans 16 amino acids. Trimming took 0 bases from V and 0 from J, leaving 11 bases between them. The CDR3 nucleotides read TGCAGTGCTAGAGATTCAACAGGTGCAACTAATGAAAAACTGTTTTTT. Its protein is CSARDSTGATNEKLFF.

The chain joins TRBV7-2 to TRBJ2-5; a possible D gene is TRBD2 (6 bases). CDR1 and CDR2 from the germline V gene are SGHTA and FQGNSA. V lost 0 bases and J 4 bases, leaving 12 bases between the germline ends. This CDR3 has 15 amino acids. This chain's CDR3 is CASSLALSGGETQYF. In nucleotides, the CDR3 is TGTGCCAGCAGCTTAGCATTGTCCGGGGGAGAGACCCAGTACTTC.

The V gene is TRBV6-5, the J gene TRBJ1-1; the D is unclear. The CDR3 is 14 residues long. V shed 2 bases and J shed 4 bases, with 11 bases lying between them. Per germline, CDR1 MNHEY and CDR2 SVGAGI. Written as DNA, the CDR3 is TGTGCCAGCAGTTACGGGTTTGGGAGCACTGAAGCTTTCTTT. As protein: CASSYGFGSTEAFF.

Only a few counts were recorded for this clonotype. This rearrangement joins TRBV13 to TRBJ2-3; 8 bases are a match to TRBD2. The junction had 14 bases not matched to a gene; V was cut back by 5 bases and J by 1 base. Germline V gene data show CDR1 as PRHDT and CDR2 as FYEKMQ (reference sequence). The CDR3 is 18 residues long. CDR3 residues: CASSKAPPAGVRTDTQYF. Here the CDR3 DNA reads TGTGCCAGCAGCAAAGCCCCCCCAGCGGGGGTTCGCACAGATACGCAGTATTTT.

The CDR3 loop reads CASSFRAGGHEQYF. The CDR3 nucleotides read TGTGCCAGCAGTTTCCGGGCGGGGGGACACGAGCAGTACTTC. The chain has TRBV28 and TRBJ2-1; 8 bases align to TRBD2. TRBJ2-7 matches the DNA end more closely, so the J call is doubtful. Germline V gene lookup returns CDR1 MDHEN and CDR2 SYDVKM. This CDR3 is built from 14 residues.

This clonotype was picked up many times. The V and J genes are TRBV12-3 or TRBV12-4 and TRBJ2-3, with 10 nucleotides matching TRBD1. V shed 5 bases and J 3 bases; nucleotides not matched to a gene: 8. The length of the CDR3 is 16 residues. This chain's CDR3 is CASSVGTGVRTDTQYF. The CDR3, as DNA: TGTGCCAGCAGTGTAGGGACAGGGGTTCGGACAGATACGCAGTATTTT.

This clonotype was recorded a few times. The chain recombines TRBV15 with TRBJ2-7, with 7 bases that match TRBD1. Trimming at V came to 3 bases and at J to 2 bases, leaving 7 bases not matched to a gene. CDR3 size: 15 residues. Germline CDR1 and CDR2: LNHNV and YYDKDF (reference sequence). Here the CDR3 reads CATSRDPGQAYEQYF. The CDR3, as DNA: TGTGCCACCAGCAGGGACCCCGGACAGGCCTACGAGCAGTACTTC.

V gene TRBV7-9 combines with J gene TRBJ2-1; D is unclear. V was pared by 4 bases and J by 9 bases, with 10 bases between. The germline CDR1 and CDR2 sequences are SEHNR and FQNEAQ (reference sequence). The CDR3 is 12 amino acids. The CDR3 bases are TGTGCCAGCAGCTCTCTAGAGACTGAGCAGTTCTTC. Protein: CASSSLETEQFF.

Points on this clonotype: This likely comes from a read error, as the CDR3 has no conserved phenylalanine or tryptophan at its end. The chain has TRBV5-1 and TRBJ1-1; 11 bases map to TRBD1. Germline V gene lookup returns CDR1 SGHRS and CDR2 YFSETQ. J was trimmed by 1 base and V by 4 bases; bases with no gene match: 6. The CDR3 totals 16 residues. CDR3 loop: CASSPRTGGANTEAFL. CDR3 sequence (DNA): TGCGCCAGCAGCCCGAGGACAGGGGGCGCGAACACTGAAGCTTTCCTT.

In its sample, this clonotype was seen a few times. The chain carries TRBV9 and TRBJ2-5, with 7 bases lining up with TRBD1. This CDR3 has 16 amino acids. V gave up 2 bases and J gave up 11 bases; unmatched junction bases: 18. Per germline, CDR1 SGDLS and CDR2 YYNGEE. The CDR3 nucleotides are TGTGCCAGCAGCGTTAATATTGGGACAGCGGCCACTGAGCAGTACTTC. Translation: CASSVNIGTAATEQYF.

A few counts support this clonotype. V gene TRBV29-1 combines with J gene TRBJ2-1; 10 bases line up with TRBD2. Germline values: CDR1 SQVTM, CDR2 ANQGSEA. The J segment lost 8 bases and the V segment lost 3 bases, leaving 7 bases of the junction unmatched. CDR3 length: 14 amino acids. In nucleotides, the CDR3 is TGCAGCGTTGAGTCTAGCGGGAGATTTGATGAGCAGTTCTTC. This encodes CSVESSGRFDEQFF.

This clonotype was counted between two and nine times. The chain couples TRBV28 to TRBJ1-1; 7 bases are shared with TRBD1. V lost 5 bases to trimming and J lost 5 bases; unmatched junction nucleotides: 8. The germline CDR1 and CDR2 sequences are MDHEN and SYDVKM. The CDR3 is made up of 14 amino acids. The CDR3 DNA follows: TGTGCCAGCAGTCCCCCAGGGGGTTTAACTGAAGCTTTCTTT. Amino acids: CASSPPGGLTEAFF.

This clonotype was counted between two and nine times. The chain joins TRBV6-6 to TRBJ2-5; D is uncertain. V lost 0 bases and J 1 base, leaving 12 bases between the germline ends. Germline V gives CDR1 MNHNY, CDR2 SVGAGI (reference sequence). This CDR3 comprises 16 residues. CDR3 nucleotide sequence: TGTGCCAGCAGTTACTCGTTCGCCCTCGGCCAAGAGACCCAGTACTTC. Its translation is CASSYSFALGQETQYF.

V is TRBV6-1 and J is TRBJ2-5, with 7 bases fitting TRBD1. Germline V gene sequence: CDR1 MNHNS, CDR2 SASEGT. This CDR3 region has 16 residues. V shed 5 bases and J 0 bases; nucleotides not matched to a gene: 9. For the CDR3, the DNA is TGTGCCAGCAGTCCAGATGGGACAGCGTACCAAGAGACCCAGTACTTC. Translating it yields CASSPDGTAYQETQYF.